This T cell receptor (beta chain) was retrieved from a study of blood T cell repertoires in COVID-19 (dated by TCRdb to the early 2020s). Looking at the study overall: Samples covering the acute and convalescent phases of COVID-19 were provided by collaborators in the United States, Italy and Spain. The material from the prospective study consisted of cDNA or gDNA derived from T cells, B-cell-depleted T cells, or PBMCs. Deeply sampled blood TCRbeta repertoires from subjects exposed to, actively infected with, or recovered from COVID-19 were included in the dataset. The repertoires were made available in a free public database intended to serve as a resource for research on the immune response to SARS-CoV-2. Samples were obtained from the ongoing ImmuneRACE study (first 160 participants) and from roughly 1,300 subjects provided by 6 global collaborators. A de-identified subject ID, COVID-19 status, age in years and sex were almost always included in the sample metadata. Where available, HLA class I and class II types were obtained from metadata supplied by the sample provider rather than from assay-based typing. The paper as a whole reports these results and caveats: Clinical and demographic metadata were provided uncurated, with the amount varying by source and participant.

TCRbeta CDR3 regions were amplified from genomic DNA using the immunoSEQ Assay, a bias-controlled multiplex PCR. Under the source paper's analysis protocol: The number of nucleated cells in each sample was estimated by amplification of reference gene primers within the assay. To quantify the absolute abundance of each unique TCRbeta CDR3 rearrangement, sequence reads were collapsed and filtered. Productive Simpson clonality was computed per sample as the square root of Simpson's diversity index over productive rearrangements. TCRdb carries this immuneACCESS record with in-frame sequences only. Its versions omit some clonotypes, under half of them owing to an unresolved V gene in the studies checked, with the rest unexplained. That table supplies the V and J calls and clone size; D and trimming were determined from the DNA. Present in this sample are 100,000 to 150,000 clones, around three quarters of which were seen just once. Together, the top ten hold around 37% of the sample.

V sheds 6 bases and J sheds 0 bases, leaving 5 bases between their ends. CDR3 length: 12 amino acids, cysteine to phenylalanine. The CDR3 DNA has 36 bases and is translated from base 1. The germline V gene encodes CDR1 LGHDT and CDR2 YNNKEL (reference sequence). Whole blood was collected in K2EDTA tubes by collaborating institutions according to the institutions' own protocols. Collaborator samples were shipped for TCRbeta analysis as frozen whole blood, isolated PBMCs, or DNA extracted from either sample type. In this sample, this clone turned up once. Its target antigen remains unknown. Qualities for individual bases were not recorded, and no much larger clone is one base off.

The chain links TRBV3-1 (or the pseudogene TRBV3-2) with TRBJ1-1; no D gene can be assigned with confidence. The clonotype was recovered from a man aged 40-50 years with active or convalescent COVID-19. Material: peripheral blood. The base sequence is TGTGCCAGCAGGTCCATGAACACTGAAGCTTTCTTT. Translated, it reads CASRSMNTEAFF.